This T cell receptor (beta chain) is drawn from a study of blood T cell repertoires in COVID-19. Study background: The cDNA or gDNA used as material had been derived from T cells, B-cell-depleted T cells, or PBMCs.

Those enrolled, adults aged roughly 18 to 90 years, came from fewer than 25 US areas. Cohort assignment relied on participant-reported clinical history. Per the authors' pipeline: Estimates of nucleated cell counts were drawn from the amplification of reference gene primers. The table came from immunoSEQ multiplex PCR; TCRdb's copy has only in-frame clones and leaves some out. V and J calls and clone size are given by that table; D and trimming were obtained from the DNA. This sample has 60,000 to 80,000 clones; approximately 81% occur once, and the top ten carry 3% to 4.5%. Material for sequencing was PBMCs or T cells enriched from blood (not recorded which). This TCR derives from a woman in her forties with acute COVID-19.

Written as DNA, the CDR3 is TGTGCCAGCAGCCTCCTTGCGGGGTTCGAGAATTCACCCCTCCACTTT. Encoded protein: CASSLLAGFENSPLHF. The chain couples TRBV28 to TRBJ1-6; D is unresolved. Germline V CDR1 and CDR2: MDHEN, SYDVKM. The V end lost 6 bases, the J end lost 7 bases, and 19 bases lay between the germline ends. The CDR3 loop spans 16 amino acids. Combining the CDR3 with reference TRBV28 and TRBJ1-6 gives the whole variable domain DVKVTQSSRYLVKRTGEKVFLECVQDMDHENMFWYRQDPGLGLRLIYFSYDVKMKEKGDIPEGYSVSREKKERFSLILESASTNQTSMYLCASSLLAGFENSPLHFGNGTRLTVT.